One sample yielded the 15 T cell receptor beta chains listed below, sequenced in a study of blood T cell repertoires in COVID-19. Assay used: immunoSEQ multiplex PCR; TCRdb lists only in-frame clones, some missing. The repertoire holds roughly 200,000 clones, roughly nine tenths seen once, with over 3% in the top ten. What was sequenced was PBMCs or T cells enriched from blood (not recorded which). The receptors stem from a woman aged 45-59 years in a cohort exposed to, infected with or recovered from COVID-19 (not recorded which).

CDR3 residues: CASSFRVGNTIYF. CDR3 nucleotide sequence: TGTGCCAGCAGTTTCAGGGTTGGAAACACCATATATTTT. The chain combines TRBV27 with TRBJ1-3, with a weak D call TRBD1 (5 bases). The germline V gene encodes CDR1 MNHEY and CDR2 SMNVEV (reference sequence). The CDR3 totals 13 residues. With 3 bases removed from V and 3 bases from J, the gap between germline ends came to 6 bases.

The V and J genes are TRBV7-9 and TRBJ1-4; D is perhaps TRBD1 (5 bases). Germline loops: CDR1 SEHNR, CDR2 FQNEAQ (reference sequence). The length of the CDR3 is 15 residues. V gave up 5 bases and J gave up 5 bases, with 15 bases separating them. The CDR3 DNA follows: TGTGCCAGCAGCCTGCAGGGATCGAGGAATGAAAAACTGTTTTTT. Translation gives CASSLQGSRNEKLFF.

This clone has more than one count but fewer than ten. The chain's CDR3 is CASSLLGTYNSPLHF. CDR3 sequence (DNA): TGTGCCAGCAGCCTCCTTGGCACCTATAATTCACCCCTCCACTTT. This chain connects TRBV7-3 to TRBJ1-6, with D unclear. The V and J ends lost 5 bases and 2 bases respectively, with 10 bases between them. CDR1 and CDR2 (germline): SGHTA, FQGTGA. The CDR3 covers 15 residues.

The V and J genes are TRBV28 and TRBJ1-1; D is ambiguous. In germline, CDR1 is MDHEN, CDR2 SYDVKM. The CDR3 is 10 amino acids. Trimming shortened V by 7 bases and J by 11 bases, and 11 bases separated the two germline ends. The CDR3 DNA is TGTGCCAGCAAACGGGTGGAGGCTTTCTTT. It is translated as CASKRVEAFF.

The chain links TRBV7-8 to TRBJ1-3; TRBD1 matches at 9 bases. With 6 bases clipped from V and 4 bases from J, the junction kept 4 bases outside the gene matches. The CDR3 spans 14 residues. Germline V gene data show CDR1 as SGHVS and CDR2 as FQNEAQ. The CDR3 DNA reads as TGTGCCAGCAGAGGACAGGGGTCAGGAAACACCATATATTTT. Amino acid sequence: CASRGQGSGNTIYF.

The J gene is TRBJ2-1, the V gene TRBV30; the match to TRBD1 covers 7 bases. The V segment lost 0 bases and the J segment 7 bases; nucleotides outside the gene matches: 9. Germline-derived CDR1 and CDR2 are GTSNPN and SVGIG (reference sequence). This CDR3 contains 15 residues. The CDR3 loop reads CAWSVRAAGGNEQFF. CDR3 in DNA: TGTGCCTGGAGTGTACGAGCCGCAGGGGGTAATGAGCAGTTCTTC.

This clone appeared a single time. The V call is TRBV4-2, the J call TRBJ2-3; TRBD2 matches at 7 bases. CDR1 is LGHNA, CDR2 YNFKEQ, per germline. The CDR3 is 17 amino acids. Germline trimming cut 1 base from V and 2 bases from J; bases unmatched to any gene: 9. DNA for the CDR3: TGTGCCAGCAGCCAAGGAGGGCCTAGCGGCCACACAGATACGCAGTATTTT. Translation gives CASSQGGPSGHTDTQYF.

The chain joins TRBV5-4 to TRBJ2-2; D is perhaps TRBD1 (6 bases). There are 15 residues in the CDR3. The V and J ends lost 3 bases and 1 base respectively, with 10 bases between them. In germline, CDR1 is SGHNT, CDR2 YYREEE (reference sequence). CDR3 protein: CASSSMTGNTGELFF. The CDR3 DNA reads TGTGCCAGCAGCTCTATGACAGGGAACACCGGGGAGCTGTTTTTT.

This clone was seen just once. This chain connects TRBV4-3 to TRBJ2-1, with a weak D call TRBD1 (5 bases). The CDR3 totals 15 residues. Germline CDR1 LGHNA, CDR2 YSLEER. Trimming cost V 0 bases and J 8 bases, with 14 bases left between them. The CDR3 DNA is TGCGCCAGCAGCCAAGAGGCCCCAGGGTTTCATGAGCAGTTCTTC. Translating gives CASSQEAPGFHEQFF.

The chain joins TRBV11-2 to TRBJ2-7; no reliable D call. Deletions cut 0 bases from V and 3 bases from J, with 9 bases between. CDR3 length: 14 amino acids. Germline-derived CDR1 and CDR2 are SGHAT and FQNNGV. CDR3 in amino acids: CASSLDSTVYEQYF. CDR3 DNA: TGTGCCAGCAGCTTAGATAGCACGGTCTACGAGCAGTACTTC.

V is TRBV27 and J is TRBJ2-2; D might be TRBD1 (6 bases). Trimming shortened V by 3 bases and J by 7 bases, and 12 bases separated the two germline ends. The length of the CDR3 is 14 residues. The V gene's germline CDR1 is MNHEY and CDR2 SMNVEV (reference sequence). For the CDR3, the DNA is TGTGCCAGCAGTTTTTCAGGGGCCGTCGGGGAGCTGTTTTTT. Protein product: CASSFSGAVGELFF.

This clone was detected only once. This chain links TRBV18 with TRBJ2-5; tentative D call: TRBD1 (5 bases). Trimming removed 3 bases from V and 8 bases from J, with 16 bases in between. The CDR3 extends over 14 amino acids. The germline V gene has CDR1 KGHSH and CDR2 LQKENI. The CDR3 sequence is CASSPRGSESTQYF. In DNA form, the CDR3 reads TGTGCCAGCTCACCTAGGGGATCCGAGTCCACCCAGTACTTC.

This chain uses TRBV7-3 with TRBJ2-3, with a possible D match to TRBD2 (6 bases). CDR1 is SGHTA, CDR2 FQGTGA, per germline. The CDR3 is 16 residues long. Trimming stripped 4 bases from V and 1 base from J, with 15 bases between. The CDR3 nucleotides are TGTGCCAGCAGCTGGGGCGCAGGCGGGGGCACAGATACGCAGTATTTT. Translating it yields CASSWGAGGGTDTQYF.

The chain carries TRBV6-2 or TRBV6-3 and TRBJ1-2; 7 bases agree with TRBD1. V lost 4 bases to trimming and J lost 3 bases; unmatched junction nucleotides: 11. Germline loops: CDR1 MNHEY, CDR2 SVGEGT. The CDR3 has 16 amino acids. CDR3 sequence reads: CASSFGLRDRHYGYTF. The CDR3 region has the DNA TGTGCCAGCAGTTTCGGACTCCGGGACAGACACTATGGCTACACCTTC.

The V gene is TRBV19, the J gene TRBJ2-3, with 9 bases that match TRBD1. Germline V gives CDR1 LNHDA, CDR2 SQIVND (reference sequence). This CDR3 has 15 amino acids. Germline trimming cut 5 bases from V and 2 bases from J; bases unmatched to any gene: 5. CDR3 amino acids: CASSGTGKITDTQYF. For the CDR3, the DNA is TGTGCCAGTAGTGGGACAGGGAAGATCACAGATACGCAGTATTTT.